This note documents a single T cell receptor beta chain sequence. The antigen remains undetermined. TCR alpha and TCR beta cDNA libraries carrying sample barcodes and UMIs came from 5'RACE with constant-segment primers. MiXCR, run by TCRdb on the 5' RACE reads, gives a single entry per CDR3 protein. The table shows 280,000 or so distinct CDR3 sequences, with 8% to 9% occurring only once. The data are from a study of T-cell memory formation after mild COVID-19. Study-level information: Across donors, TCR clusters were largely donor specific.

Study findings and constraints: Contracting clones, day 15 to 85, had balanced CD4/CD8, and later expanders favored CD4+. Clones which contracted sat mainly in CM and EM if CD4+, and in EMRA if CD8+.

The CDR3 is 14 residues long. Trimming cost V 4 bases and J 4 bases; bases outside gene matches: 5. Germline V gene sequence: CDR1 SGHAT, CDR2 FQNNGV. Material: PBMCs or a T cell subset sorted from them (not recorded which). V and J are TRBV11-2 and TRBJ1-1; TRBD1 aligns across 8 bases. This TCR was recovered from a man younger than 35 who had mild COVID-19 (a few samples of this study predate the infection). Cell type and time point are not known. The CDR3 DNA reads TGTGCCAGCAGCTGGACAGGGAAACGCACTGAAGCTTTCTTT. This sequence encodes CASSWTGKRTEAFF.